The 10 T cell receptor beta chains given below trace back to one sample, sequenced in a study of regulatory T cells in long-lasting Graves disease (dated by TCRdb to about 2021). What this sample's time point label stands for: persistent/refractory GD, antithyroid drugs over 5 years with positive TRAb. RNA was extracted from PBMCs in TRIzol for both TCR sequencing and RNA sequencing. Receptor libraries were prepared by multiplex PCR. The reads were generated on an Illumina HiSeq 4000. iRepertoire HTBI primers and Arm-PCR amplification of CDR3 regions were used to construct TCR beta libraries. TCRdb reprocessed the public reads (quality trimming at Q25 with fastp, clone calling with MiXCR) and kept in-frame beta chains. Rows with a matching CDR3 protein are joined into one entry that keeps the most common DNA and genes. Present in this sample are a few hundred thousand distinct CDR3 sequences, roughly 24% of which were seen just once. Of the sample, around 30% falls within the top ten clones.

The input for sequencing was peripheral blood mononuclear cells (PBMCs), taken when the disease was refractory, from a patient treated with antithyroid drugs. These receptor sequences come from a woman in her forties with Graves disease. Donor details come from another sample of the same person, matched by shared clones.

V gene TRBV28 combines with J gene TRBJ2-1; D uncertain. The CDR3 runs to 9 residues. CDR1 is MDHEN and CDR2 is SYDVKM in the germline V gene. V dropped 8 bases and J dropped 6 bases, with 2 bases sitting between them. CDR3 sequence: CASANEQFF. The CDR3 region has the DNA TGTGCCAGCGCCAATGAGCAGTTCTTC. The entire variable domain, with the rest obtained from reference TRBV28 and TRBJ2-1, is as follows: DVKVTQSSRYLVKRTGEKVFLECVQDMDHENMFWYRQDPGLGLRLIYFSYDVKMKEKGDIPEGYSVSREKKERFSLILESASTNQTSMYLCASANEQFFGPGTRLTVL.

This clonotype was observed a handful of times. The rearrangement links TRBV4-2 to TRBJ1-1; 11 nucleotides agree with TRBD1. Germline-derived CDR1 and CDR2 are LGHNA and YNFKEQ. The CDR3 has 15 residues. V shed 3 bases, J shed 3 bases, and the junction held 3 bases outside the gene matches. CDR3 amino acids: CASSQPGQGDTEAFF. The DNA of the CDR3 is TGTGCCAGCAGCCAGCCGGGACAGGGGGACACTGAAGCTTTCTTT.

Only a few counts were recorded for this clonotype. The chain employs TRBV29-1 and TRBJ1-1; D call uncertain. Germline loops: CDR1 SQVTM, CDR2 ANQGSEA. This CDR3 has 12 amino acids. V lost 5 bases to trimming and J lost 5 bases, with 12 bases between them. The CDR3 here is CSVLTSGTEAFF. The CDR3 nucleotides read TGCAGCGTTCTAACGTCGGGGACTGAAGCTTTCTTT.

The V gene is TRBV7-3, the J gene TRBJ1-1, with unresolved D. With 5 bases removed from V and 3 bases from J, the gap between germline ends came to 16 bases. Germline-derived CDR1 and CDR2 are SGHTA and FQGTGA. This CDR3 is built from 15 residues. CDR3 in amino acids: CASSQDLTSYTEAFF. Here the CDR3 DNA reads TGTGCCAGCAGCCAAGACCTGACGTCGTACACTGAAGCTTTCTTT.

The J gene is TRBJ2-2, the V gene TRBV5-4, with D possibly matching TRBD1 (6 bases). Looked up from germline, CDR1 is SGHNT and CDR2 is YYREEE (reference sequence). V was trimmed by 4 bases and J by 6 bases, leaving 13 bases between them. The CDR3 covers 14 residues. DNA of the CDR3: TGTGCCAGCAGCCTGAACAGGGTTTCCGGGGAGCTGTTTTTT. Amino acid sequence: CASSLNRVSGELFF.

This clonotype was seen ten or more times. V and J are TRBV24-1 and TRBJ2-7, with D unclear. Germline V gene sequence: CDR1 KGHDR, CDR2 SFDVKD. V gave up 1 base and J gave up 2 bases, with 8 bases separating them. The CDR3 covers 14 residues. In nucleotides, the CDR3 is TGTGCCACCAGTGATTTATTCCGGCCCTACGAGCAGTACTTC. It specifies CATSDLFRPYEQYF.

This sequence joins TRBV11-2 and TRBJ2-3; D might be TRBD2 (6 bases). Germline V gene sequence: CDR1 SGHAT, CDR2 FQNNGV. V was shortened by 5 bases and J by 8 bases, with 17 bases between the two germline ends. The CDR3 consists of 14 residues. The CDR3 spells CASSPVGWGGTQYF. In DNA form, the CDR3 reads TGTGCCAGCAGCCCTGTGGGGTGGGGAGGTACGCAGTATTTT. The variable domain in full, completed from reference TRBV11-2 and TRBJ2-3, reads EAGVAQSPRYKIIEKRQSVAFWCNPISGHATLYWYQQILGQGPKLLIQFQNNGVVDDSQLPKDRFSAERLKGVDSTLKIQPAKLEDSAVYLCASSPVGWGGTQYFGPGTRLTVL.

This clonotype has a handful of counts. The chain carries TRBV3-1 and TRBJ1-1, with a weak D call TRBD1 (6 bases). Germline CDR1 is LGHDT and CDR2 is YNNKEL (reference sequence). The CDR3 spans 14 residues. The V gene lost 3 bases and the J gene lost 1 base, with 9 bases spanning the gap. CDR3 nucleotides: TGTGCCAGCAGCCAGGGACACGGGAACACTGAAGCTTTCTTT. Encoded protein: CASSQGHGNTEAFF.

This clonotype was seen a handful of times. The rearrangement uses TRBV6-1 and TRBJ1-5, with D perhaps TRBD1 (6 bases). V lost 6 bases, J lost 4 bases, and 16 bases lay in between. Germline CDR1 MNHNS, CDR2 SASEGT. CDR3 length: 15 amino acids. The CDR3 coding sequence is TGTGCCAGCAGATTCTCCCCAGGGGATAATCAGCCCCAGCATTTT. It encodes CASRFSPGDNQPQHF.

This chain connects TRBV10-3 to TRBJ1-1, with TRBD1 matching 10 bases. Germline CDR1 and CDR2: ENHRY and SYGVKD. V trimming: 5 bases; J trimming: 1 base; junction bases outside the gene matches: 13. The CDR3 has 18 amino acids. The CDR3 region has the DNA TGTGCCATCAGTCCCCTACCGGGACAGGGGAGCTCGAACACTGAAGCTTTCTTT. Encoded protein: CAISPLPGQGSSNTEAFF.